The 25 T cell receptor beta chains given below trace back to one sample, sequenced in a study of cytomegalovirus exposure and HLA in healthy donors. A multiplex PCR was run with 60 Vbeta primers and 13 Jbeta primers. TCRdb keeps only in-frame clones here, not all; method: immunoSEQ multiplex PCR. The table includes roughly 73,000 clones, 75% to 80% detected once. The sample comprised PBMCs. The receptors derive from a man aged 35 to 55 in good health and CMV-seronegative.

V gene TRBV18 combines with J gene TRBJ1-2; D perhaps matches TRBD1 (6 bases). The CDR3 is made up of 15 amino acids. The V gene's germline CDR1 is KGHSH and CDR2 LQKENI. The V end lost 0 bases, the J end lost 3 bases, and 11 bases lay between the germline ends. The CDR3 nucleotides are TGTGCCAGCTCACCACCCGGACAGCCGTACTATGGCTACACCTTC. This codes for CASSPPGQPYYGYTF.

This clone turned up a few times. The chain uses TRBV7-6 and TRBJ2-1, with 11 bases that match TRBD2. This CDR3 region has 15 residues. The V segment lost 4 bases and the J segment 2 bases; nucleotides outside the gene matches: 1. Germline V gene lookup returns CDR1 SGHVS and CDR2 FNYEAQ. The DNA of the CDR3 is TGTGCCAGCAGCTCACTAGCGGGAGCCTACAATGAGCAGTTCTTC. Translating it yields CASSSLAGAYNEQFF.

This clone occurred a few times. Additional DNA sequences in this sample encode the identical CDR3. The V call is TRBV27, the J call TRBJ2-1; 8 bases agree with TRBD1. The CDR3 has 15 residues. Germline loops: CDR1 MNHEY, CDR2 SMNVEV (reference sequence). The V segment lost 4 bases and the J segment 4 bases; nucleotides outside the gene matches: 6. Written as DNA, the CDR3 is TGTGCCAGCAGTTCACCAGGACAGGGATACAATGAGCAGTTCTTC. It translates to CASSSPGQGYNEQFF.

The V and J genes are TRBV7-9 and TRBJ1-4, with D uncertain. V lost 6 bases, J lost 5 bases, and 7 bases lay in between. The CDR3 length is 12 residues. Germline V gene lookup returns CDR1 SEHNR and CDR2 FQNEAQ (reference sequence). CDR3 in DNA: TGTGCCAGCAGGATCAGAAATGAAAAACTGTTTTTT. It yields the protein CASRIRNEKLFF.

CDR3 nucleotides: TGCGCCAGCAGTGCCCCTTTTAGCGGGGGGAGGGAGACCCAGTACTTC. It translates to CASSAPFSGGRETQYF. The chain joins TRBV10-2 to TRBJ2-5; the match to TRBD2 covers 10 bases. The CDR3 contains 16 residues. Looked up from germline, CDR1 is WSHSY and CDR2 is SAAADI. Trimming removed 4 bases from V and 5 bases from J; junction bases left unmatched: 10.

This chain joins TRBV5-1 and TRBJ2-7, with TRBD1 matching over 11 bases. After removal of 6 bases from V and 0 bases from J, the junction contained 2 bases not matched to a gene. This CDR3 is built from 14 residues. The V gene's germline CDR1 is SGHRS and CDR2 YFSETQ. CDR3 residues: CASTGTGGSYEQYF. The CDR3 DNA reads TGCGCCAGCACCGGGACAGGGGGCTCCTACGAGCAGTACTTC.

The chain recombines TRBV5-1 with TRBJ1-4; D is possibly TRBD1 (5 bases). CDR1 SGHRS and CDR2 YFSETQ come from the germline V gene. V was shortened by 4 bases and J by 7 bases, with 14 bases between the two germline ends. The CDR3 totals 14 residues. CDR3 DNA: TGCGCCAGCAGCACTGGGGGGGGTATTGAAAAACTGTTTTTT. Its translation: CASSTGGGIEKLFF.

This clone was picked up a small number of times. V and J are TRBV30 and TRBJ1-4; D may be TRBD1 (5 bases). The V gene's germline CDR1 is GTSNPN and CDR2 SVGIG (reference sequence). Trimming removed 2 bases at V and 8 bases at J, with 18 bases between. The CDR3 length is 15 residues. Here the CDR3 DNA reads TGTGCCTGGAGTAAAGGGGCCACACGGGGGGAAAAACTGTTTTTT. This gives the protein CAWSKGATRGEKLFF.

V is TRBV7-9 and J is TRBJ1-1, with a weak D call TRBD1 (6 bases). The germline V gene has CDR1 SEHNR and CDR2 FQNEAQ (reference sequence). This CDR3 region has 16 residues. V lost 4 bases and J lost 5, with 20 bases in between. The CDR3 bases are TGTGCCAGCAGCTCAACCGATCAGGGGTCTGGAACTGAAGCTTTCTTT. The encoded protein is CASSSTDQGSGTEAFF.

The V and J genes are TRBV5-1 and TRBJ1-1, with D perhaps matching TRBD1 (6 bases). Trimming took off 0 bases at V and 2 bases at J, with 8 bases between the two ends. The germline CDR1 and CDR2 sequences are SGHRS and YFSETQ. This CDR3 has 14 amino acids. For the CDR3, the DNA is TGCGCCAGCAGCTTGGGACAGGCAAACACTGAAGCTTTCTTT. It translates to CASSLGQANTEAFF.

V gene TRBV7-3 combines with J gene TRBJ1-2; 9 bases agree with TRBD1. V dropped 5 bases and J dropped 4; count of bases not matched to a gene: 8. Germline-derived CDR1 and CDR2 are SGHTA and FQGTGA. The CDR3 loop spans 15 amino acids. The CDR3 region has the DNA TGTGCCAGCAGCCTGACAGGGGGTTTGAGCTATGGCTACACCTTC. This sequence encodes CASSLTGGLSYGYTF.

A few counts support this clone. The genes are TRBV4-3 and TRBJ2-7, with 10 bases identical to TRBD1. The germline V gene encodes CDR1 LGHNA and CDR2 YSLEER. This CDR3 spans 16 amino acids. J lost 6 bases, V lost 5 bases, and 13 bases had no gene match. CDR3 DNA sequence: TGCGCCAGCAGCTACTCTTCCGGGACAGGGGCGGGCGAGCAGTACTTC. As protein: CASSYSSGTGAGEQYF.

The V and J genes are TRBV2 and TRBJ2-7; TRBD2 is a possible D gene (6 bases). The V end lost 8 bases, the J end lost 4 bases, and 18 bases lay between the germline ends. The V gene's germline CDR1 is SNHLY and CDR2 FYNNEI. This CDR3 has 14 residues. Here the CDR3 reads CASGEANARYEQYF. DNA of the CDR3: TGTGCCAGCGGGGAGGCCAACGCCCGATACGAGCAGTACTTC.

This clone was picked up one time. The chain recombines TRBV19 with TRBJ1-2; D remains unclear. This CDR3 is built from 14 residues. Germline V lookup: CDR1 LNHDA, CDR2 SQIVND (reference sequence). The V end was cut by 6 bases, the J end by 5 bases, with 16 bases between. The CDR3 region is CASSESSALYGYTF. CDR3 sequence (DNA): TGTGCCAGTAGCGAGTCTAGCGCCCTTTATGGCTACACCTTC.

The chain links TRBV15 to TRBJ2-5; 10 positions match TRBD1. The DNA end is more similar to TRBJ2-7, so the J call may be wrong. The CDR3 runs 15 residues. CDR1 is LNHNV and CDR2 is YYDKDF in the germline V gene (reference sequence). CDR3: CATSPGQGEGYEQYF. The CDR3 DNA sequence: TGTGCCACCAGCCCCGGACAGGGGGAGGGCTACGAGCAGTACTTC.

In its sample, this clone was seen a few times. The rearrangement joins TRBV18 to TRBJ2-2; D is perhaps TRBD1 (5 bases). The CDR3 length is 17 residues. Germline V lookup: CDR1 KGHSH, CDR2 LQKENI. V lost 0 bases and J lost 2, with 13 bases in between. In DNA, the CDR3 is TGTGCCAGCTCACCACCGAGTAGGGGCACCAACACCGGGGAGCTGTTTTTT. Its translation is CASSPPSRGTNTGELFF.

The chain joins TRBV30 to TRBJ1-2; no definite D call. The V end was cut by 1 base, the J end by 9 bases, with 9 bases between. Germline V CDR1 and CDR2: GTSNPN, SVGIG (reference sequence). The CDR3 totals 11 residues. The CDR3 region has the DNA TGTGCCTGGAGTGGCAGGTCAAGCTACACCTTC. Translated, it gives CAWSGRSSYTF.

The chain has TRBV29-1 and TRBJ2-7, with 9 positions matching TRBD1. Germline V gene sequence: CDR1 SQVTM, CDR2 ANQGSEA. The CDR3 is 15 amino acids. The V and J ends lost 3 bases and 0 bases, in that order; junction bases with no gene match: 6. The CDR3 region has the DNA TGCAGCGTTGACTCCTCGGGACAGGGCTCCTACGAGCAGTACTTC. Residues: CSVDSSGQGSYEQYF.

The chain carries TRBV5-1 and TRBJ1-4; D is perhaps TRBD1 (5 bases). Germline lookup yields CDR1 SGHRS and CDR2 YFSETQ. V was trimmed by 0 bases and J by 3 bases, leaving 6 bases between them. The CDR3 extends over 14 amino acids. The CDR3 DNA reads TGCGCCAGCAGCTTGGCCAGGGCTAATGAAAAACTGTTTTTT. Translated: CASSLARANEKLFF. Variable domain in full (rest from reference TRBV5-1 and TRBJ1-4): KAGVTQTPRYLIKTRGQQVTLSCSPISGHRSVSWYQQTPGQGLQFLFEYFSETQRNKGNFPGRFSGRQFSNSRSEMNVSTLELGDSALYLCASSLARANEKLFFGSGTQLSVL.

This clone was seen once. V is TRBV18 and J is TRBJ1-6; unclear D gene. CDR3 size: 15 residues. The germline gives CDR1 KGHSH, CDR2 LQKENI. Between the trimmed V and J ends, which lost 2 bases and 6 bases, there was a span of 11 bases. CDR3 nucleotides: TGTGCCAGCTCACCAATAAGAAGCGTTAATTCACCCCTCCACTTT. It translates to CASSPIRSVNSPLHF.

This CDR3 is CASSFSDSHNQPQHF. CDR3 nucleotides: TGCGCCAGCAGCTTCTCGGACAGCCACAATCAGCCCCAGCATTTT. The chain joins TRBV5-1 to TRBJ1-5; tentative D call: TRBD1 (6 bases). The V gene lost 2 bases and the J gene lost 3 bases, with 12 bases spanning the gap. The CDR3 totals 15 residues. Germline V gene data show CDR1 as SGHRS and CDR2 as YFSETQ.

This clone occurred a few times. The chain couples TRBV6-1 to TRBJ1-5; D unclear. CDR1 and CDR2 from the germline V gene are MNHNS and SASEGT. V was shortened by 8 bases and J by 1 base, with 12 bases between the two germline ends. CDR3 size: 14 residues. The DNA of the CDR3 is TGTGCCAGCGGGAGTATTGGGAGCAATCAGCCCCAGCATTTT. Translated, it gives CASGSIGSNQPQHF.

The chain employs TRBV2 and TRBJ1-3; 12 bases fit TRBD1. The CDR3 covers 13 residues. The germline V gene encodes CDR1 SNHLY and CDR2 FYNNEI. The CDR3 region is CAGAGTGGSTIYF. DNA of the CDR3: TGTGCTGGCGCCGGGACAGGGGGCAGCACCATATATTTT. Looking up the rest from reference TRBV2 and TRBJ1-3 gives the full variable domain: EPEVTQTPSHQVTQMGQEVILRCVPISNHLYFYWYRQILGQKVEFLVSFYNNEISEKSEIFDDQFSVERPDGSNFTLKIRSTKLEDSAMYFCAGAGTGGSTIYFGEGSWLTVV.

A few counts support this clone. The CDR3 reads CASSQVETVGATNEKLFF. The CDR3 DNA follows: TGTGCCAGCAGCCAAGTCGAGACGGTCGGGGCAACTAATGAAAAACTGTTTTTT. J is TRBJ1-4 and V is TRBV4-2; D is undetermined. V was clipped by 1 base and J by 0 bases, with 15 bases between them. CDR1 is LGHNA, CDR2 YNFKEQ, per germline. The CDR3 is 18 residues long.

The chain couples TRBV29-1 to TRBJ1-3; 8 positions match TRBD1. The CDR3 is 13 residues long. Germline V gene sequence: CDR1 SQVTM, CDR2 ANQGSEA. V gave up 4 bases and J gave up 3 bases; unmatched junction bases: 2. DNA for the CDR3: TGCAGCGTTGCCGGACAGGGTGGAAACACCATATATTTT. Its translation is CSVAGQGGNTIYF.